This TCR beta chain was profiled in a study of blood T cell repertoires in COVID-19. Study-level background: T cells, B-cell-depleted T cells, or PBMCs supplied cDNA or gDNA.

Seattle participants joined during active infection and were tracked over time. Per the study methods: Counts of nucleated cells, estimated from reference gene primer amplification, were obtained. Sequencing was performed with immunoSEQ multiplex PCR; in TCRdb, only in-frame clones are kept and a portion is missing. V and J calls plus clone size are reproduced from that table; the DNA served to infer D and trimming. The sample lists about 370,000 clones; 70% to 90% were seen once. Germline lookup yields CDR1 SGHNT and CDR2 YENEEA. This CDR3 spans 15 amino acids. V shed 5 bases, J shed 4 bases, and the junction held 10 bases outside the gene matches.

The chain combines TRBV11-3 with TRBJ2-7; 8 nucleotides agree with TRBD1. Sequences were obtained from peripheral blood. The clonotype comes from a woman aged 25 to 39 with COVID-19, enrolled during active disease. The CDR3 loop reads CASSPAGTGLYEQYV. The CDR3 DNA reads as TGTGCCAGCAGCCCAGCCGGGACAGGACTGTACGAGCAGTACGTC.